The rows below give T cell receptor beta chains drawn from one sample of a study of CD4 T cells in relation to SARS-CoV-2 and coronaviruses. Generated by immunoSEQ multiplex PCR, the TCRdb table keeps only in-frame clones and is missing some. The data hold about 55,000 clones, with about nine tenths observed a single time. Sequencing used memory CD4+ T cells from PBMCs. Receptors were obtained from a human donor in good health. CDR3s include the opening cysteine and the closing phenylalanine or tryptophan. The D gene is left open where the match is weak. A clone size is listed for some rows: how often the clone was seen (once, few, many), or a class if it is expanded.

v_call,clone_size,j_call,d_call,cdr3_nt,cdr3_aa
TRBV30,NA,TRBJ2-7,TRBD1,TGTGCCTGGAGTAAAGGCGGACAGGGATCGCAGCAGTACTTC,CAWSKGGQGSQQYF
TRBV18,NA,TRBJ2-3,NA,TGTGCCAGCTCACCATTCACAGATACGCAGTATTTT,CASSPFTDTQYF
TRBV7-9,NA,TRBJ2-3,NA,TGTGCCAGCAGCCCGAAGGGCCCAGATACGCAGTATTTT,CASSPKGPDTQYF
TRBV19,NA,TRBJ2-1,TRBD2,TGTGCCAGTAGGCCGAGGGAGGGCGGGAGGGGCAACAATGAGCAGTTCTTC,CASRPREGGRGNNEQFF
TRBV5-1,NA,TRBJ2-5,TRBD2,TGCGCCAGCAGGGGACTAGCGGGCAACCAAGAGACCCAGTACTTC,CASRGLAGNQETQYF
TRBV6-4,NA,TRBJ2-1,NA,TGTGCCAGCAGACCCGTCTCGGGCCACAATGAGCAGTTCTTC,CASRPVSGHNEQFF
TRBV18,NA,TRBJ2-3,NA,TGTGCCAGCTCACCATTACAGGGGAGGCAAGATACGCAGTATTTT,CASSPLQGRQDTQYF
TRBV7-3,NA,TRBJ2-5,NA,TGTGCCAGCAGCTGGGGCCCGTCAGAGACCCAGTACTTC,CASSWGPSETQYF
TRBV7-2,NA,TRBJ2-1,NA,TGTGCCAGCAGCCCTCCCGCCAATGAGCAGTTCTTC,CASSPPANEQFF
TRBV27,NA,TRBJ1-5,NA,TGTGCCAGCAGGCCGGGGGGGGCAGTGGCTCAGCCCCAGCATTTT,CASRPGGAVAQPQHF
TRBV5-6,NA,TRBJ1-2,TRBD1,TGTGCCAGCAGCTTGGGTGTGACAGGGAGAAATGGCTACACCTTC,CASSLGVTGRNGYTF
TRBV7-3,NA,TRBJ2-2,NA,TGTGCCAGCAGCCTCCTCGTGGGGCAGAACGGGAGCCCCGGGGAGCTGTTTTTT,CASSLLVGQNGSPGELFF
TRBV7-8,NA,TRBJ2-2,NA,TGTGCCAGCAGCTTAGGCGGGGTCACTACCGGGGAGCTGTTTTTT,CASSLGGVTTGELFF
TRBV28,NA,TRBJ1-5,NA,TGTGCCAGCAGTATACAGTTCTATAGCAATCAGCCCCAGCATTTT,CASSIQFYSNQPQHF
TRBV19,NA,TRBJ1-2,NA,TGTGCCAGTTCGAGATATAACTATGGCTACACCTTC,CASSRYNYGYTF
TRBV27,NA,TRBJ2-5,NA,TGTGCCAGCACCATCCACGGTACTAGTGAAGGGGCCCCAGGAGAGACCCAGTACTTC,CASTIHGTSEGAPGETQYF
TRBV4-2,once,TRBJ2-7,NA,TGTGCCAGCAGCCCGTTATTATGGGACGAGCAGTACTTC,CASSPLLWDEQYF
TRBV7-2,NA,TRBJ1-5,NA,TGTGCCAGCAGCGCCCCAGGGGTTAGGGGCAATCAGCCCCAGCATTTT,CASSAPGVRGNQPQHF
TRBV7-8,NA,TRBJ1-2,NA,TGTGCCAGCAGCTTAGTAAGCCAGGGCTATGGCTACACCTTC,CASSLVSQGYGYTF
TRBV14,NA,TRBJ2-3,TRBD2,TGTGCCAGCAGCCAAGAGGAGTGGCTAGCGGGAGGATTAGATACGCAGTATTTT,CASSQEEWLAGGLDTQYF
TRBV28,NA,TRBJ2-7,NA,TGTGCCAGCAGTTCCAACTACGAGCAGTACTTC,CASSSNYEQYF